These 22 T cell receptor beta chains were sequenced from one sample in a study of T cell clones after liver transplantation. The assay was immunoSEQ multiplex PCR, and TCRdb's table has in-frame clones only and misses some. Altogether roughly 57,000 clones are present, 70% to 80% being singletons, with the ten largest covering approximately 16%. The starting material was CD4+ T cells from blood, obtained before liver transplant. These TCRs come from a human donor who received a liver transplant.

This chain links TRBV6-6 with TRBJ1-4, with a weak D call TRBD1 (6 bases). V shed 5 bases and J shed 8 bases, with 15 bases lying between them. From germline, CDR1 is MNHNY and CDR2 SVGAGI (reference sequence). This CDR3 region has 14 residues. Here the CDR3 DNA reads TGTGCCAGCAGTCCGGACCCCCAGGGGGAAAAACTGTTTTTT. Translation: CASSPDPQGEKLFF.

This clone was recorded only once. The V gene is TRBV5-4, the J gene TRBJ2-3; no reliable D call. In germline, CDR1 is SGHNT, CDR2 YYREEE (reference sequence). This CDR3 has 14 amino acids. V lost 3 bases to trimming and J lost 5 bases, with 13 bases between them. DNA for the CDR3: TGTGCCAGCAGCTCACCGCCCAGAAAAGATACGCAGTATTTT. The encoded protein is CASSSPPRKDTQYF.

Only a few counts were recorded for this clone. The CDR3 here is CASSLGQQSYEQYF. CDR3 bases: TGTGCCAGCTCACTTGGACAGCAATCCTACGAGCAGTACTTC. The V and J genes are TRBV18 and TRBJ2-7; tentatively, D is TRBD1 (6 bases). Trimming took 4 bases from V and 1 from J, leaving 11 bases between them. This CDR3 contains 14 residues. Per germline, CDR1 KGHSH and CDR2 LQKENI.

The V gene is TRBV6-6, the J gene TRBJ2-7; D ambiguous. Trimming removed 2 bases from V and 6 bases from J, with 8 bases in between. CDR1 and CDR2 from the germline V gene are MNHNY and SVGAGI (reference sequence). This CDR3 spans 12 amino acids. The CDR3 spells CASSYPFGEQYF. For the CDR3, the DNA is TGTGCCAGCAGTTACCCCTTCGGCGAGCAGTACTTC.

The chain combines TRBV9 with TRBJ1-1; D gene unclear. The length of the CDR3 is 12 residues. The V end lost 4 bases, the J end lost 1 base, and 5 bases lay between the germline ends. Germline values: CDR1 SGDLS, CDR2 YYNGEE. CDR3: CASSLPNTEAFF. The CDR3 DNA reads TGTGCCAGCAGCCTCCCGAACACTGAAGCTTTCTTT.

In its sample, this clone was seen a few times. The V and J genes are TRBV9 and TRBJ2-2; the match to TRBD1 covers 8 bases. The CDR3 is 15 amino acids. Germline V CDR1 and CDR2: SGDLS, YYNGEE. After removal of 3 bases from V and 3 bases from J, the junction contained 4 bases not matched to a gene. The CDR3 region is CASSDDRGYTGELFF. Here the CDR3 DNA reads TGTGCCAGCAGCGACGACAGGGGTTACACCGGGGAGCTGTTTTTT.

In this sample, this clone turned up a few times. The chain carries TRBV19 and TRBJ2-7; TRBD2 matches 7 bases. This CDR3 spans 11 amino acids. Germline V lookup: CDR1 LNHDA, CDR2 SQIVND (reference sequence). The trim removed 8 bases at V and 4 bases at J, leaving 2 bases unmatched. In DNA form, the CDR3 reads TGTGCCAGTGGGGGGGAGTACGAGCAGTACTTC. Translation: CASGGEYEQYF.

This chain uses TRBV5-5 with TRBJ2-7; 7 bases are a match to TRBD1. The CDR3 is 14 residues long. CDR1 and CDR2 (germline): SGHKS, YYEKEE (reference sequence). V shed 0 bases, J shed 6 bases, and the junction held 6 bases outside the gene matches. CDR3 nucleotide sequence: TGTGCCAGCAGCTTGGGAGGGGGCTTACGCGAGCAGTACTTC. Amino acids: CASSLGGGLREQYF.

This chain uses TRBV7-2 with TRBJ1-2; D not resolved. The germline gives CDR1 SGHTA, CDR2 FQGNSA. This CDR3 region has 16 residues. Deletions cut 1 base from V and 8 bases from J, with 20 bases between. The CDR3: CASSLGEGGALSGYTF. The CDR3, as DNA: TGTGCCAGCAGCTTAGGAGAGGGCGGAGCCTTAAGCGGCTACACCTTC.

This chain joins TRBV28 and TRBJ1-1; a possible D gene is TRBD1 (5 bases). CDR1 is MDHEN and CDR2 is SYDVKM in the germline V gene. This CDR3 comprises 14 residues. V was pared by 1 base and J by 2 bases, with 8 bases between. The CDR3 protein is CASSLLGGNTEAFF. The CDR3 DNA follows: TGTGCCAGCAGTTTATTGGGGGGAAACACTGAAGCTTTCTTT.

This sequence joins TRBV6-1 and TRBJ1-6, with D tentatively TRBD1 (6 bases). The CDR3 is 17 residues long. Germline CDR1 reads MNHNS; CDR2 reads SASEGT. V lost 2 bases and J 10 bases, leaving 21 bases between the germline ends. CDR3 sequence: CASSEFMVQGEGSPLHF. The CDR3 DNA reads TGTGCCAGCAGTGAATTCATGGTACAGGGCGAAGGATCACCCCTCCACTTT.

This chain uses TRBV28 with TRBJ2-7; D is undetermined. CDR1 is MDHEN and CDR2 is SYDVKM in the germline V gene. V lost 10 bases, J lost 6 bases, and 19 bases lay in between. The CDR3 is 13 residues long. CDR3 amino acids: CATLRALPAEQYF. In DNA form, the CDR3 reads TGTGCCACCCTACGAGCCCTACCCGCCGAGCAGTACTTC. The full variable domain, completed using reference TRBV28 and TRBJ2-7, is DVKVTQSSRYLVKRTGEKVFLECVQDMDHENMFWYRQDPGLGLRLIYFSYDVKMKEKGDIPEGYSVSREKKERFSLILESASTNQTSMYLCATLRALPAEQYFGPGTRLTVT.

This clone appeared a single time. In DNA form, the CDR3 reads TGCGCCAGCAGCCAACCTACGTTAGGGGGCGAAGCAGCTTTCTTT. Protein: CASSQPTLGGEAAFF. The V call is TRBV4-1, the J call TRBJ1-1, with TRBD1 matching 7 bases. Germline V gene data show CDR1 as MGHRA and CDR2 as YSYEKL. The CDR3 is 15 amino acids. V was pared by 2 bases and J by 10 bases, with 13 bases of the junction left unmatched.

This rearrangement joins TRBV7-9 to TRBJ1-1, with D unresolved. This CDR3 has 11 residues. V lost 5 bases, J lost 7 bases, and 8 bases lay in between. Germline V gene lookup returns CDR1 SEHNR and CDR2 FQNEAQ (reference sequence). CDR3 in DNA: TGTGCCAGCAGCGCTTACAGTGAAGCTTTCTTT. As protein: CASSAYSEAFF.

This clone was observed a few times. The J gene is TRBJ2-1, the V gene TRBV6-1; 14 bases fit TRBD2. Germline V CDR1 and CDR2: MNHNS, SASEGT. Unmatched junction bases numbered 6, after V lost 7 bases and J lost 7 bases. This CDR3 has 15 amino acids. The CDR3 DNA reads TGTGCCAGCATGACTAGCGGGGGGGGTAGGAATGAGCAGTTCTTC. Translation: CASMTSGGGRNEQFF.

The genes are TRBV5-1 and TRBJ1-2, with 9 bases matching TRBD1. The CDR3 is made up of 15 amino acids. In germline, CDR1 is SGHRS, CDR2 YFSETQ. J was trimmed by 2 bases and V by 5 bases; bases with no gene match: 7. The CDR3 loop reads CASSPYRGRNYGYTF. CDR3 DNA: TGCGCCAGCAGTCCATACAGGGGGCGAAACTATGGCTACACCTTC.

This chain joins TRBV7-9 and TRBJ2-2; 8 bases fit TRBD1. Germline trimming cut 5 bases from V and 2 bases from J; bases unmatched to any gene: 7. The CDR3 consists of 16 residues. Per the germline V gene, CDR1 is SEHNR and CDR2 is FQNEAQ (reference sequence). CDR3 DNA: TGTGCCAGCAGCGCGACAGGGGCTCTCAACACCGGGGAGCTGTTTTTT. Translating it yields CASSATGALNTGELFF.

By share of the sample, this clone is medium-sized. J is TRBJ1-5 and V is TRBV2, with D hard to call. Between the trimmed V and J ends, which lost 2 bases and 5 bases, there was a span of 10 bases. This CDR3 region has 14 residues. Germline values: CDR1 SNHLY, CDR2 FYNNEI. The CDR3 here is CASSEHAGDQPQHF. The CDR3 DNA sequence: TGTGCCAGCAGTGAACACGCCGGGGATCAGCCCCAGCATTTT.

This clone was counted only a few times. CDR3 DNA sequence: TGTGCCAGCAGTAGACTGGGCGGGGGGGCACTCGAGCAGTACTTC. Translation gives CASSRLGGGALEQYF. The J gene is TRBJ2-7, the V gene TRBV6-5; TRBD2 matches at 9 bases. Per germline, CDR1 MNHEY and CDR2 SVGAGI. The CDR3 is 15 amino acids. V shed 5 bases, J shed 6 bases, and the junction held 11 bases outside the gene matches.

The chain links TRBV5-4 to TRBJ1-1; a weak D match, TRBD1 (6 bases). V gave up 5 bases and J gave up 2 bases, with 13 bases separating them. This CDR3 region has 14 residues. Germline V gene lookup returns CDR1 SGHNT and CDR2 YYREEE (reference sequence). CDR3 in amino acids: CASSRDMVNTEAFF. In DNA form, the CDR3 reads TGTGCCAGCAGTCGGGACATGGTAAACACTGAAGCTTTCTTT.

In its sample, this clone was seen a few times. This rearrangement joins TRBV30 to TRBJ2-3; D is undetermined. The V gene's germline CDR1 is GTSNPN and CDR2 SVGIG (reference sequence). This CDR3 region has 12 residues. Trimming removed 2 bases from V and 0 bases from J, with 3 bases in between. For the CDR3, the DNA is TGTGCCTGGAGTCCTAGCACAGATACGCAGTATTTT. It translates to CAWSPSTDTQYF.

The rearrangement uses TRBV28 and TRBJ1-2; 10 bases align to TRBD1. V lost 8 bases, J lost 3 bases, and 3 bases stayed unmatched. CDR1 is MDHEN and CDR2 is SYDVKM in the germline V gene. The CDR3 sequence is 13 residues long. This CDR3 reads CASHGTGDYGYTF. The CDR3, as DNA: TGTGCCAGCCATGGGACAGGGGACTATGGCTACACCTTC.